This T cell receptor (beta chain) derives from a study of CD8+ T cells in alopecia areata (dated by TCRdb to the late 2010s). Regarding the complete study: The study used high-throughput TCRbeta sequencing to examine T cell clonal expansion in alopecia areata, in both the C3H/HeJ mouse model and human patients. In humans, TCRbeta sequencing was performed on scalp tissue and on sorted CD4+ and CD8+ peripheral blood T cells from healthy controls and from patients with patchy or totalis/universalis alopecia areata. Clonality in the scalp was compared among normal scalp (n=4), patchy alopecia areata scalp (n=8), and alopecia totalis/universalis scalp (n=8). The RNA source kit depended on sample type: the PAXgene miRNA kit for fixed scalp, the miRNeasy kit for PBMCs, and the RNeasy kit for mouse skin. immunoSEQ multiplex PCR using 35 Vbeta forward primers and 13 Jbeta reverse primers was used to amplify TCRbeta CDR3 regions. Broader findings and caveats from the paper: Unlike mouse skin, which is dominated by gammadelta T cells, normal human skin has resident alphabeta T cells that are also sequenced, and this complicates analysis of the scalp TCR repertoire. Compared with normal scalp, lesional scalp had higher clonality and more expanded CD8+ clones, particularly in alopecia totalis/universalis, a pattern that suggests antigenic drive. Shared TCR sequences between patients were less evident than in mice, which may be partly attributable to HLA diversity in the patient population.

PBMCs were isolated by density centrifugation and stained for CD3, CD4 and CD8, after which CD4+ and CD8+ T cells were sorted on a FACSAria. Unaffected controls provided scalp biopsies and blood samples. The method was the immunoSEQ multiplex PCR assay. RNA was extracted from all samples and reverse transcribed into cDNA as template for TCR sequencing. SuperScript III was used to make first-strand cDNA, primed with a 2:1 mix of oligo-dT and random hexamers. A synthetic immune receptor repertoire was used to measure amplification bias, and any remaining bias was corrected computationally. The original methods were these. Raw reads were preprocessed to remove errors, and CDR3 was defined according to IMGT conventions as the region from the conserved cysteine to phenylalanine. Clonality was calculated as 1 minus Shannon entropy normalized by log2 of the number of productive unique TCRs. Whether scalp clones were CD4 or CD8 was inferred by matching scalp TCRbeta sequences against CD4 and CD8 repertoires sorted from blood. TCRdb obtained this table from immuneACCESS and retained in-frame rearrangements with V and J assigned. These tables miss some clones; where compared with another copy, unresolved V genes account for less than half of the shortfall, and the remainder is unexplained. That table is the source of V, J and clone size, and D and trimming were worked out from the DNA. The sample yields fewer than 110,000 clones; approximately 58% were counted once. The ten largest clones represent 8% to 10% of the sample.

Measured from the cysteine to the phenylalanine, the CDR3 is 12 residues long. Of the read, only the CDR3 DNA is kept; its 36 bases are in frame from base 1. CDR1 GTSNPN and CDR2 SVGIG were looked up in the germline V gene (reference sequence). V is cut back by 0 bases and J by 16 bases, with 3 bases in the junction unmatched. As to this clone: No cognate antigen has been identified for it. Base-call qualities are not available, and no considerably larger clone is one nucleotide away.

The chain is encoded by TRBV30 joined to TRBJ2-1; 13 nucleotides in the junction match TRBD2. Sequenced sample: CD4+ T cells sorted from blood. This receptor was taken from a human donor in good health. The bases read TGTGCCTGGAGTGTACTAGCGGGGGGGCTTTTCTTC. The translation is CAWSVLAGGLFF.